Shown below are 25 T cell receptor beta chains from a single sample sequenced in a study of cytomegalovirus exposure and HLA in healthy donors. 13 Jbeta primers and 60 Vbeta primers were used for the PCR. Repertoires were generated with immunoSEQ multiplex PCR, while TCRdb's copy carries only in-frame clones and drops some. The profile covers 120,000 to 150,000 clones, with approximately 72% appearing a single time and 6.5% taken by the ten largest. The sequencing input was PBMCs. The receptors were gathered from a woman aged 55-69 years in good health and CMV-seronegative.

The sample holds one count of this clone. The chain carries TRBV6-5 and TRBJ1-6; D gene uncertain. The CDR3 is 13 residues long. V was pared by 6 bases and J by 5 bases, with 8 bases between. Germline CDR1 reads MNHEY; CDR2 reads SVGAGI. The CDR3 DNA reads TGTGCCAGCAGAGGCAGGAATAATTCACCCCTCCACTTT. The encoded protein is CASRGRNNSPLHF.

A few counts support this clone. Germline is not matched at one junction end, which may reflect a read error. This CDR3 is CASSYSSQDNSPLHF. In nucleotides, the CDR3 is TGTGCCAGCAGTTACTCGAGTCAGGATAATTCACCCCTCCACTTT. This chain links TRBV10-3 with TRBJ1-6; D is unclear. Germline V gene lookup returns CDR1 ENHRY and CDR2 SYGVKD. This CDR3 comprises 15 residues.

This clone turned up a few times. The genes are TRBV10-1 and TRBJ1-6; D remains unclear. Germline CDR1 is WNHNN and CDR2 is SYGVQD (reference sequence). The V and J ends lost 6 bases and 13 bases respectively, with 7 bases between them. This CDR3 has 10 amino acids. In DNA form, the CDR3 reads TGCGCCAGCAGGCAGGCCCCCCTCCACTTT. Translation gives CASRQAPLHF.

CDR3 nucleotides: TGTGCCAGCAGCAGTTGGGACAGGGGGAGAGAGACCCAGTACTTC. It is translated as CASSSWDRGRETQYF. The rearrangement joins TRBV7-9 to TRBJ2-5; 11 bases fit TRBD1. The CDR3 runs to 15 residues. V dropped 5 bases and J dropped 4; count of bases not matched to a gene: 6. Per the germline V gene, CDR1 is SEHNR and CDR2 is FQNEAQ (reference sequence).

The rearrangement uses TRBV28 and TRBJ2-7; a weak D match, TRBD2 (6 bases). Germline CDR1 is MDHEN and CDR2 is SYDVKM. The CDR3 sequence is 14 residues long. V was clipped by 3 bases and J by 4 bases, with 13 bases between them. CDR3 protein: CASSFEGGRYEQYF. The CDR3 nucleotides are TGTGCCAGCAGTTTTGAAGGTGGGAGGTACGAGCAGTACTTC.

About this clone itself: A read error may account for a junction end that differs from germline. The DNA for the CDR3 is TGTGCTAGCAGCTCACAGGGGACAGATACGCAGTATTTT. This sequence encodes CASSSQGTDTQYF. The genes are TRBV7-7 and TRBJ2-3, with 7 nucleotides matching TRBD1. Germline lookup yields CDR1 SSHAT and CDR2 FNYEAQ (reference sequence). The CDR3 sequence is 13 residues long.

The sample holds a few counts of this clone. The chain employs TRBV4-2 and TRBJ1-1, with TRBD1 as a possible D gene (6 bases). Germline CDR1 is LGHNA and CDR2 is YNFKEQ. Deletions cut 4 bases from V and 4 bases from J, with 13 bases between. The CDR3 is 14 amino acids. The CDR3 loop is CASSRERGATEAFF. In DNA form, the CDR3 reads TGTGCCAGCAGCCGGGAGCGGGGGGCCACTGAAGCTTTCTTT.

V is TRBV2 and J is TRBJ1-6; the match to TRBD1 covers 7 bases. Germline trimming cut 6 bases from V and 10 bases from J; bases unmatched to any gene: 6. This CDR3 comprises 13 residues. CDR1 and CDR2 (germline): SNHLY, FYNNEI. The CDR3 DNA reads TGTGCCAGCAGCGGGACAGAACGGTCACCCCTCCACTTT. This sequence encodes CASSGTERSPLHF. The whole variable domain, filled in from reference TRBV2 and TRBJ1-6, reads EPEVTQTPSHQVTQMGQEVILRCVPISNHLYFYWYRQILGQKVEFLVSFYNNEISEKSEIFDDQFSVERPDGSNFTLKIRSTKLEDSAMYFCASSGTERSPLHFGNGTRLTVT.

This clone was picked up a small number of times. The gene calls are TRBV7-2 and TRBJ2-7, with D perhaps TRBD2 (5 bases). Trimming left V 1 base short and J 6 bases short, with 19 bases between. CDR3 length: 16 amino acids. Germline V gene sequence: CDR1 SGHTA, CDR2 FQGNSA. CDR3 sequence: CASSLVATSRRGEQYF. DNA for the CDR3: TGTGCCAGCAGCTTAGTGGCCACATCCCGACGGGGCGAGCAGTACTTC.

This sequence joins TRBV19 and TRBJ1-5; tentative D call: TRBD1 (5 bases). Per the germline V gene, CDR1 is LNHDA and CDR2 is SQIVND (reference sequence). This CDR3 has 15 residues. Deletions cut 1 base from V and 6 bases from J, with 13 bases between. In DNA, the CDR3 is TGTGCCAGTAGTATAGCACCGACGGGGGGTCAGCCCCAGCATTTT. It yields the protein CASSIAPTGGQPQHF.

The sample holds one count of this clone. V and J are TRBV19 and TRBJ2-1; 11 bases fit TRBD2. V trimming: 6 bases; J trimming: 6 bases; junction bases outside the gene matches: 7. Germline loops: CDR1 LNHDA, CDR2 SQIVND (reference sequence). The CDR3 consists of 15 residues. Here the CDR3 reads CASRQLAGDRNEQFF. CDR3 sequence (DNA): TGTGCCAGTAGACAACTAGCGGGAGATCGCAATGAGCAGTTCTTC.

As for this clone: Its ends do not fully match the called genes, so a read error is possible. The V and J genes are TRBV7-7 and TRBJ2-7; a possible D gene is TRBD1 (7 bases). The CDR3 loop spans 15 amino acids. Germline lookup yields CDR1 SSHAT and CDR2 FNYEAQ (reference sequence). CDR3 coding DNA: TGTGCTAGCAGCTTAGCGGCAGGGGGTCAATACGAGCAGTACTTC. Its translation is CASSLAAGGQYEQYF. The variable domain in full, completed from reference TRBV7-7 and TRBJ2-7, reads GAGVSQSPRYKVTKRGQDVTLRCDPISSHATLYWYQQALGQGPEFLTYFNYEAQPDKSGLPSDRFSAERPEGSISTLTIQRTEQRDSAMYRCASSLAAGGQYEQYFGPGTRLTVT.

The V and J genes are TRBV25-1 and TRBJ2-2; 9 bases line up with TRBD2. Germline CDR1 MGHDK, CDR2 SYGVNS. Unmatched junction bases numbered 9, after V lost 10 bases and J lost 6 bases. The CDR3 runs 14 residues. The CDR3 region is CATTAGGWAGELFF. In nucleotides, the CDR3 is TGTGCCACGACGGCGGGGGGGTGGGCCGGGGAGCTGTTTTTT.

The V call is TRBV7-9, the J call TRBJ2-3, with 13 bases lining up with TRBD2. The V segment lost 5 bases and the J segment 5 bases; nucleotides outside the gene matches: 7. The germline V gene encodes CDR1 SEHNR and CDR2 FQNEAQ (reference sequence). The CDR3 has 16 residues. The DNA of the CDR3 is TGTGCCAGCAGCCCCCGACTAGCGGGGGGCCTAGATACGCAGTATTTT. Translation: CASSPRLAGGLDTQYF.

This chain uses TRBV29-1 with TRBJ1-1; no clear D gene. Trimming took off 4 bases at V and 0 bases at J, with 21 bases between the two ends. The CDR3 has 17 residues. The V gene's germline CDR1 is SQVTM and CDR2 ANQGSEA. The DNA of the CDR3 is TGCAGCGTTGTCCCACTACTAGGTTTGGCTTTGAACACTGAAGCTTTCTTT. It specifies CSVVPLLGLALNTEAFF.

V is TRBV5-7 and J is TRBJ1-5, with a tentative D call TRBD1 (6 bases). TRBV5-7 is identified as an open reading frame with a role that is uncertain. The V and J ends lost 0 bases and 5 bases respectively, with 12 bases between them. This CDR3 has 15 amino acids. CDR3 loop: CASSLGLPGDQPQHF. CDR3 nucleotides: TGTGCCAGCAGCTTGGGGTTGCCAGGGGATCAGCCCCAGCATTTT.

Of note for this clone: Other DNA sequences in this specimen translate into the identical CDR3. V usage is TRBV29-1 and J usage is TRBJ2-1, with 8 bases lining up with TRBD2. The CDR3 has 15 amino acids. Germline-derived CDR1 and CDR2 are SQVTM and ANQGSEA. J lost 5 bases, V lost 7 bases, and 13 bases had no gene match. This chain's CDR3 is CSAGSGGGLHNEQFF. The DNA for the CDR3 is TGCAGCGCCGGGTCGGGCGGGGGGCTTCACAATGAGCAGTTCTTC.

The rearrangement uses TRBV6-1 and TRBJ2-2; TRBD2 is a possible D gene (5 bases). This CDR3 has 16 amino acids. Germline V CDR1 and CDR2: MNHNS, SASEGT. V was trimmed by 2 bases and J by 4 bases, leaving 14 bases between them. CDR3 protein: CASSEKRVTATGELFF. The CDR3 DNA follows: TGTGCCAGCAGTGAAAAGAGGGTTACAGCCACCGGGGAGCTGTTTTTT.

CDR3 protein: CASSWGQFDYEQYF. The CDR3 coding sequence is TGTGCCAGCAGCTGGGGACAGTTCGACTACGAGCAGTACTTC. The chain carries TRBV7-2 and TRBJ2-7; 7 nucleotides match TRBD1. The V gene's germline CDR1 is SGHTA and CDR2 FQGNSA. V dropped 4 bases and J dropped 3; count of bases not matched to a gene: 6. This CDR3 region has 14 residues.

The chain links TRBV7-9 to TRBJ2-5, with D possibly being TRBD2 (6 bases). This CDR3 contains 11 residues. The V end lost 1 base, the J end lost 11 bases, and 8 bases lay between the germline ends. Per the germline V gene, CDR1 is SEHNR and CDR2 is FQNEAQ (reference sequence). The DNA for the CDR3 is TGTGCCAGCAGCTTAGACCGGGAGCAGTACTTC. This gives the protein CASSLDREQYF.

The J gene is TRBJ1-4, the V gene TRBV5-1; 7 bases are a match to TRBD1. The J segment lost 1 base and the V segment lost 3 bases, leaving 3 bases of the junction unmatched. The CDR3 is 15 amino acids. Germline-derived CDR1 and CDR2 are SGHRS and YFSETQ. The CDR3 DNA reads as TGCGCCAGCAGCTACAACAGGGGAACTAATGAAAAACTGTTTTTT. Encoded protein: CASSYNRGTNEKLFF.

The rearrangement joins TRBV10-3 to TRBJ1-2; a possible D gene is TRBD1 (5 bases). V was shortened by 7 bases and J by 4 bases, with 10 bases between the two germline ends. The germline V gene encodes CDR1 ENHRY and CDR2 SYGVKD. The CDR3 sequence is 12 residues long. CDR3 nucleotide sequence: TGTGCCATCACGGGGGACGGCTATGGCTACACCTTC. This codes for CAITGDGYGYTF.

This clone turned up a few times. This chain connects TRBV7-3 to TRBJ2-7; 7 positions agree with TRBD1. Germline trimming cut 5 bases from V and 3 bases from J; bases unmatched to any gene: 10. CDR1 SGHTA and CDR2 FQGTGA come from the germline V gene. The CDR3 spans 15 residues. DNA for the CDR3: TGTGCCAGCAGCCCCTTCACCGGGACAGACTACGAGCAGTACTTC. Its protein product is CASSPFTGTDYEQYF.

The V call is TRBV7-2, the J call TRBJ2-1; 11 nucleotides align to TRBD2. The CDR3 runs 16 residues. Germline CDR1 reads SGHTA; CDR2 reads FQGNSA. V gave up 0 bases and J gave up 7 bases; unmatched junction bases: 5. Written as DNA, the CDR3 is TGTGCCAGCAGCTTAGCACTAGCGGGGGTCGGGAATGAGCAGTTCTTC. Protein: CASSLALAGVGNEQFF.

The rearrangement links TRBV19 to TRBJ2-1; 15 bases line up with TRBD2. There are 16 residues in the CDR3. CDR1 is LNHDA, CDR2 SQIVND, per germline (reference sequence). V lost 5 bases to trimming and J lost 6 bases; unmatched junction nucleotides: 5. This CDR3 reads CASSGRTSGRGNEQFF. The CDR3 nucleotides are TGTGCCAGTAGTGGGCGGACTAGCGGGAGGGGCAATGAGCAGTTCTTC. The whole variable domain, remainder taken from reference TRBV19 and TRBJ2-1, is DGGITQSPKYLFRKEGQNVTLSCEQNLNHDAMYWYRQDPGQGLRLIYYSQIVNDFQKGDIAEGYSVSREKKESFPLTVTSAQKNPTAFYLCASSGRTSGRGNEQFFGPGTRLTVL.